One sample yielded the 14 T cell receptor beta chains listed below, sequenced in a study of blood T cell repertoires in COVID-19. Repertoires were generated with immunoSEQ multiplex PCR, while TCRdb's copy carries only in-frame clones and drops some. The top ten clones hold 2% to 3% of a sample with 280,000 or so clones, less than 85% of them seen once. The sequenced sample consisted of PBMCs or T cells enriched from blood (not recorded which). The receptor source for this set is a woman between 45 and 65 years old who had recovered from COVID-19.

The CDR3 spells CASSRGGPYVDEQFF. In nucleotides, the CDR3 is TGTGCCAGCAGCCGCGGGGGGCCCTACGTGGATGAGCAGTTCTTC. The rearrangement joins TRBV28 to TRBJ2-1; 8 nucleotides match TRBD2. After removal of 6 bases from V and 8 bases from J, the junction contained 12 bases not matched to a gene. The CDR3 is 15 residues long. Germline CDR1 and CDR2: MDHEN and SYDVKM.

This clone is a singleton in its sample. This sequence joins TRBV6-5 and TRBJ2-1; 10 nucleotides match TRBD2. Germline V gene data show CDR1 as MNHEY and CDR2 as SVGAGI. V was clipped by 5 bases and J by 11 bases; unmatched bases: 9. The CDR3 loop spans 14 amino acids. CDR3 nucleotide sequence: TGTGCCAGCAGTCTAGCGGGGGCCGACGGAAAGCAGTTCTTC. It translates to CASSLAGADGKQFF.

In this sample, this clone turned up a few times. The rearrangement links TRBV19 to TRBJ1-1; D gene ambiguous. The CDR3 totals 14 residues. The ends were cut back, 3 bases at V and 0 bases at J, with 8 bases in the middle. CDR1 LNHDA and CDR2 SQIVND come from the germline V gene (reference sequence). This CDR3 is CASSIGTMNTEAFF. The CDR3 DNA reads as TGTGCCAGTAGTATTGGCACGATGAACACTGAAGCTTTCTTT. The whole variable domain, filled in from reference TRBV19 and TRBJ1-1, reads DGGITQSPKYLFRKEGQNVTLSCEQNLNHDAMYWYRQDPGQGLRLIYYSQIVNDFQKGDIAEGYSVSREKKESFPLTVTSAQKNPTAFYLCASSIGTMNTEAFFGQGTRLTVV.

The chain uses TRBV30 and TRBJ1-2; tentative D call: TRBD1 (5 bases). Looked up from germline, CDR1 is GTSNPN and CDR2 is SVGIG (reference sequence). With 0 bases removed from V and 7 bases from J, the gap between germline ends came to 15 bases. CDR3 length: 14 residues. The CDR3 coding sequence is TGTGCCTGGAGTGTACTTGGGCAGGGTGGTGGCTACACCTTC. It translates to CAWSVLGQGGGYTF.

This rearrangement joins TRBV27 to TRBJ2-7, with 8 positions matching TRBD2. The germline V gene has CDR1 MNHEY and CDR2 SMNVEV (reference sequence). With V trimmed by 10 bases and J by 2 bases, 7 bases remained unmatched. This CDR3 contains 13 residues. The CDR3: CATRAAGAYEQYF. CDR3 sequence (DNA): TGTGCCACCAGGGCAGCGGGGGCCTACGAGCAGTACTTC.

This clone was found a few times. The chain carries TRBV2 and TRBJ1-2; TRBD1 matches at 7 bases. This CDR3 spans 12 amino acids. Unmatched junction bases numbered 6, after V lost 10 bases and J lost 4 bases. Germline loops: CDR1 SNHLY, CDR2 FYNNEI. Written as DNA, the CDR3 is TGTGCCATTTCCCAGGGGGGCTATGGCTACACCTTC. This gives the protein CAISQGGYGYTF.

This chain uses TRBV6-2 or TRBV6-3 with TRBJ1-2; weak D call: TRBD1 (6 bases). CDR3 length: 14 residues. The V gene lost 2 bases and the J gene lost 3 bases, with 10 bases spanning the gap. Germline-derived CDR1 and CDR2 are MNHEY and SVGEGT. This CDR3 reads CASSYQGNYYGYTF. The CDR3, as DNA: TGTGCCAGCAGTTACCAGGGGAACTACTATGGCTACACCTTC.

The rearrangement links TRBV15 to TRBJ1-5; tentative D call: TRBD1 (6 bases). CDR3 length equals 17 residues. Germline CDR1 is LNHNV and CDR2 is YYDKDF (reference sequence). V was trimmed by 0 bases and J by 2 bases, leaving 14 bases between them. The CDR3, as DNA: TGTGCCACCAGCAGAGATGATGGGGGCTTCGGCAATCAGCCCCAGCATTTT. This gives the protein CATSRDDGGFGNQPQHF.

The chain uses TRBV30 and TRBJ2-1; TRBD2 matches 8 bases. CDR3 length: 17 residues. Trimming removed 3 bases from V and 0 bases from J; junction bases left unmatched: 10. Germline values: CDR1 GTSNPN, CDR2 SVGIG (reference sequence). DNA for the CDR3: TGTGCCTGGAGGGTAGCGGGAATGGCGAGCTCCTACAATGAGCAGTTCTTC. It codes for CAWRVAGMASSYNEQFF. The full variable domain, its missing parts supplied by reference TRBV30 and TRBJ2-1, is SQTIHQWPATLVQPVGSPLSLECTVEGTSNPNLYWYRQAAGRGLQLLFYSVGIGQISSEVPQNLSASRPQDRQFILSSKKLLLSDSGFYLCAWRVAGMASSYNEQFFGPGTRLTVL.

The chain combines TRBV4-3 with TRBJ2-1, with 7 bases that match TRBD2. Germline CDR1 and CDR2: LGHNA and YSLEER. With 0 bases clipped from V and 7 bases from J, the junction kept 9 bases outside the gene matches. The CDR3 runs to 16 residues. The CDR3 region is CASSQDTGRPSNEQFF. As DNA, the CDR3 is TGCGCCAGCAGCCAAGATACCGGGAGGCCGAGTAATGAGCAGTTCTTC.

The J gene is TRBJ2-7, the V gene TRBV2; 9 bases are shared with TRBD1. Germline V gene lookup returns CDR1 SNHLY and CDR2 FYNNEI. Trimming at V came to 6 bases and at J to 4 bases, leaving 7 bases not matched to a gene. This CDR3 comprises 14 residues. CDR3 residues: CASSRDREGYEQYF. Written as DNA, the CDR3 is TGTGCCAGCAGCCGGGACAGGGAGGGGTACGAGCAGTACTTC. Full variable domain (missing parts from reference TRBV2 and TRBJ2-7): EPEVTQTPSHQVTQMGQEVILRCVPISNHLYFYWYRQILGQKVEFLVSFYNNEISEKSEIFDDQFSVERPDGSNFTLKIRSTKLEDSAMYFCASSRDREGYEQYFGPGTRLTVT.

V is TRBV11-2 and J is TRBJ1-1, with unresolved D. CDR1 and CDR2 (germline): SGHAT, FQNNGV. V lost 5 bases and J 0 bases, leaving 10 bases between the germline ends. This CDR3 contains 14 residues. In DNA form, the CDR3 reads TGTGCCAGCAGCCCATGGCGGCTGAACACTGAAGCTTTCTTT. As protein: CASSPWRLNTEAFF. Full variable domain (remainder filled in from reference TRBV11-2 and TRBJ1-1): EAGVAQSPRYKIIEKRQSVAFWCNPISGHATLYWYQQILGQGPKLLIQFQNNGVVDDSQLPKDRFSAERLKGVDSTLKIQPAKLEDSAVYLCASSPWRLNTEAFFGQGTRLTVV.

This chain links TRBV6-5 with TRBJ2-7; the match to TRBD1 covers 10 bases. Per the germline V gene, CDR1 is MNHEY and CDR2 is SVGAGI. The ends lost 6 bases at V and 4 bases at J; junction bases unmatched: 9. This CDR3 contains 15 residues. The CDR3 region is CASSGSWDRGYEQYF. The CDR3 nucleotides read TGTGCCAGCAGCGGAAGTTGGGACAGGGGTTACGAGCAGTACTTC.

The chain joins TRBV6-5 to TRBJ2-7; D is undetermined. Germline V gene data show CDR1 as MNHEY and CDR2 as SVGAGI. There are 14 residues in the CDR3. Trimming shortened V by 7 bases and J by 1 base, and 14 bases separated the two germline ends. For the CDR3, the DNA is TGTGCCAGCATGCGCATGATCTCTTCCTACGAGCAGTACTTC. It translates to CASMRMISSYEQYF.